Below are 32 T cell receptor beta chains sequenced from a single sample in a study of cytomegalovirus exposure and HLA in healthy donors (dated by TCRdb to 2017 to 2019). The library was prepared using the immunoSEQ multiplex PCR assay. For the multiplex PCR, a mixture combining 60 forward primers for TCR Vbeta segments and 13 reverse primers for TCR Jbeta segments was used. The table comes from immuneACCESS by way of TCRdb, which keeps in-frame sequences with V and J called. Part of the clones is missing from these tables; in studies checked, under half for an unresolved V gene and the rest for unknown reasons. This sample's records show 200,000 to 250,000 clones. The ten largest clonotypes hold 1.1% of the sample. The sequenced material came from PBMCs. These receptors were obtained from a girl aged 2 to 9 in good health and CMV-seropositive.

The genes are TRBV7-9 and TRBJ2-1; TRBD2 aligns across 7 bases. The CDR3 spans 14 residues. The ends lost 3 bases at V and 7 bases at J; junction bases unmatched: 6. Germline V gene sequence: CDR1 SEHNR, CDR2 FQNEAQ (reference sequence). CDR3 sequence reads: CASSFPGLPNEQFF. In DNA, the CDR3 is TGTGCCAGCAGCTTCCCGGGACTACCGAATGAGCAGTTCTTC.

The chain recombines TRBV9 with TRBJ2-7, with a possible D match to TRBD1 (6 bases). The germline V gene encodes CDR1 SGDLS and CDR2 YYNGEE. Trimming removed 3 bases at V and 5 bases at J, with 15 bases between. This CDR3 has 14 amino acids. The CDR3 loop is CASSGGQGRNEQYF. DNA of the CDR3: TGTGCCAGCAGCGGAGGGCAGGGGCGGAACGAGCAGTACTTC.

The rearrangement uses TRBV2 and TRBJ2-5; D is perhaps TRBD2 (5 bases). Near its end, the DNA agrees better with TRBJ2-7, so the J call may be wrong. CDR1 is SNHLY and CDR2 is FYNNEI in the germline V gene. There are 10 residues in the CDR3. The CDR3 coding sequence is TGTGCCAGCAGCGGAGGCGAGCAGTACTTC. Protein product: CASSGGEQYF.

CDR3 DNA: TGTGCCAGCAGTGACGCCGGGACAGGGCGGTTGGCCTATGGCTACACCTTC. It specifies CASSDAGTGRLAYGYTF. V usage is TRBV6-1 and J usage is TRBJ1-2; 9 nucleotides align to TRBD1. The CDR3 length is 17 residues. The germline CDR1 and CDR2 sequences are MNHNS and SASEGT. Trimming removed 3 bases from V and 4 bases from J; junction bases left unmatched: 12.

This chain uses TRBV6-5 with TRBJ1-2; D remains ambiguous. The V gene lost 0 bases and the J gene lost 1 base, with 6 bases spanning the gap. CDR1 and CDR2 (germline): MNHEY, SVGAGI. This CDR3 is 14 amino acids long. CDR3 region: CASSYSFNNYGYTF. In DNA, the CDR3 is TGTGCCAGCAGTTACTCCTTTAATAACTATGGCTACACCTTC.

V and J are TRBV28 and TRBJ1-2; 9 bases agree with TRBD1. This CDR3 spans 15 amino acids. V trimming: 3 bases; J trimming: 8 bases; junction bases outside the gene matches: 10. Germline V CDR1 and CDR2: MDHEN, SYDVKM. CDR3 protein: CASSFDSTGGGGYTF. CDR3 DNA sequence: TGTGCCAGCAGTTTTGACTCTACAGGGGGCGGGGGCTACACCTTC.

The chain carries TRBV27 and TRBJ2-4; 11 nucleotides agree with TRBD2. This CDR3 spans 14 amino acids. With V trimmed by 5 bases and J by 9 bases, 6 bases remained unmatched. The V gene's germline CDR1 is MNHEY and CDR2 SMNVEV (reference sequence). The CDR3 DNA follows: TGTGCCAGCAGTGTAGTAGCGGGAGGGGGCATTCAGTACTTC. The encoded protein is CASSVVAGGGIQYF.

CDR3 nucleotide sequence: TGTGCCAGCAGCTTCCGGGACAGGGATCTTGGGGCCAACGTCCTGACTTTC. Its protein product is CASSFRDRDLGANVLTF. The chain joins TRBV28 to TRBJ2-6; 9 nucleotides agree with TRBD1. The CDR3 is 17 residues long. Trimming removed 6 bases from V and 3 bases from J; junction bases left unmatched: 9. Looked up from germline, CDR1 is MDHEN and CDR2 is SYDVKM.

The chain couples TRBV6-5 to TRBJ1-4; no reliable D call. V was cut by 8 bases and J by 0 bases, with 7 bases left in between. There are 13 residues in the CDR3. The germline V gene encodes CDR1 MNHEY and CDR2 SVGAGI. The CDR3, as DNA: TGTGCCAGCCGGGGAGCAACTAATGAAAAACTGTTTTTT. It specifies CASRGATNEKLFF.

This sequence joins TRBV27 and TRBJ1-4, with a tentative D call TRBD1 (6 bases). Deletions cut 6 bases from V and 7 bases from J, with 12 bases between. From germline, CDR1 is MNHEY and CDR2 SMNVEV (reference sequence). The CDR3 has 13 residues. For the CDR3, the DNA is TGTGCCAGCAGGCCAGGGGTTGCTGAAAAACTGTTTTTT. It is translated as CASRPGVAEKLFF.

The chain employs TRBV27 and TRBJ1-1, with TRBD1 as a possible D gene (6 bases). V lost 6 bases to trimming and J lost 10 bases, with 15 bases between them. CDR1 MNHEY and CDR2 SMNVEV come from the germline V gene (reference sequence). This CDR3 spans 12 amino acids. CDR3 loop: CASSPAGAIAFF. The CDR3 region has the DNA TGTGCCAGCAGCCCCGCGGGGGCGATAGCTTTCTTT.

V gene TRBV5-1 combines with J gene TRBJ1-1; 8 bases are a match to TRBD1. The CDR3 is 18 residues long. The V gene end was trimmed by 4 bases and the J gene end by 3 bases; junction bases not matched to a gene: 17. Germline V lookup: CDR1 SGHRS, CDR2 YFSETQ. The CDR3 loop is CASSGGARQGRMYTEAFF. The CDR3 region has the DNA TGCGCCAGCAGCGGCGGGGCCCGACAGGGGCGGATGTACACTGAAGCTTTCTTT.

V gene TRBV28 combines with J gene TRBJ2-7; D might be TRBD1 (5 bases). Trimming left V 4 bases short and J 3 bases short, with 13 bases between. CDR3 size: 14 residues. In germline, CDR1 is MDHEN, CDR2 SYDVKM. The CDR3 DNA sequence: TGTGCCAGCAGTTACAGGTCCGGAGACTACGAGCAGTACTTC. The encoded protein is CASSYRSGDYEQYF.

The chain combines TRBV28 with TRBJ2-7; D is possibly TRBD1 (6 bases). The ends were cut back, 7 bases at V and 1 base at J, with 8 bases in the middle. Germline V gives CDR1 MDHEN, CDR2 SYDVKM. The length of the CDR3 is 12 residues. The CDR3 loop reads CASTDRSYEQYF. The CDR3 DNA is TGTGCCAGCACTGACAGGTCCTACGAGCAGTACTTC.

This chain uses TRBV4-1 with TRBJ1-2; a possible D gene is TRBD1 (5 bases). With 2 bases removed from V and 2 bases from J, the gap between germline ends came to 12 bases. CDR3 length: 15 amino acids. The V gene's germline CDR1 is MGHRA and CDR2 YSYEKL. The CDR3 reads CASSQTPTENYGYTF. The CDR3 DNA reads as TGCGCCAGCAGCCAAACCCCGACAGAGAACTATGGCTACACCTTC.

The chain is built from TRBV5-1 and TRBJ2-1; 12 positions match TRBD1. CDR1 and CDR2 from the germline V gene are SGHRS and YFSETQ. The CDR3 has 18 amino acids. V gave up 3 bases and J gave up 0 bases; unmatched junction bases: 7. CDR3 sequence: CASSSSRGQGASYNEQFF. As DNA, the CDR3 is TGCGCCAGCAGCTCTTCGCGGGGACAGGGGGCCTCCTACAATGAGCAGTTCTTC.

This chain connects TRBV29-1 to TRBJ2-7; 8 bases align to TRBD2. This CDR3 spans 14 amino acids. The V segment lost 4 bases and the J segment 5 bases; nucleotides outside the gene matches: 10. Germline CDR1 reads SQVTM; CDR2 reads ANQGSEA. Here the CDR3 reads CSVVSSGRLDEQYF. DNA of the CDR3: TGCAGCGTTGTGTCCAGCGGGAGACTCGACGAGCAGTACTTC.

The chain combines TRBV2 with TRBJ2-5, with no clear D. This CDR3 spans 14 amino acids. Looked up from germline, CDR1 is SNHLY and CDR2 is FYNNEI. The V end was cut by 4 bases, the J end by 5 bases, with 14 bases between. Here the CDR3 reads CASSGRPFTETQYF. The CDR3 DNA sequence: TGTGCCAGCAGTGGGAGACCTTTTACGGAGACCCAGTACTTC.

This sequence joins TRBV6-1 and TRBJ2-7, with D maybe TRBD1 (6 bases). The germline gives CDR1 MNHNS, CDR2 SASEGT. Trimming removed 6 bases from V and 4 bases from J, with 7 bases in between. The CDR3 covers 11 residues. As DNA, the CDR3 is TGTGCCAGCAGGGACAGATACGAGCAGTACTTC. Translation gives CASRDRYEQYF.

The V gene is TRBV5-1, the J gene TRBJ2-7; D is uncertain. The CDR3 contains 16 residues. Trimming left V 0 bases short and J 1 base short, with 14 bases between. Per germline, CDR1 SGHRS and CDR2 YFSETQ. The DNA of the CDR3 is TGCGCCAGCAGCTTGGTCCAGGCAAAAACTTCCTACGAGCAGTACTTC. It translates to CASSLVQAKTSYEQYF.

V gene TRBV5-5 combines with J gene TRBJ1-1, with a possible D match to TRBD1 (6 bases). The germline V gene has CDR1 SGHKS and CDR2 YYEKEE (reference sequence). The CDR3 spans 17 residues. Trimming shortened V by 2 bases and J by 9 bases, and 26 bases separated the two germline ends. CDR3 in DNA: TGTGCCAGCAGCTTACGGCAGGGGCCCGGGAAAAGTACTCAAGCTTTCTTT. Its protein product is CASSLRQGPGKSTQAFF.

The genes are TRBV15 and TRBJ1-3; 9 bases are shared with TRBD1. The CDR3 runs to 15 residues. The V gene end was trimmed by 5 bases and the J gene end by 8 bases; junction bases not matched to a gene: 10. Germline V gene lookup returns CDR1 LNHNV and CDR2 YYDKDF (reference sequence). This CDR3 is CATSAHDRGADTIYF. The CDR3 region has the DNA TGTGCCACCAGCGCTCACGACAGGGGGGCGGACACCATATATTTT.

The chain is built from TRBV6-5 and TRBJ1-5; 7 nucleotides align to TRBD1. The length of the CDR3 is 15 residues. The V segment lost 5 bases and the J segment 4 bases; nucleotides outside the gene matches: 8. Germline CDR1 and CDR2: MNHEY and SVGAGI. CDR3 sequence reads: CASSPTGTVNQPQHF. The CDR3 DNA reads TGTGCCAGCAGTCCGACCGGGACAGTAAATCAGCCCCAGCATTTT.

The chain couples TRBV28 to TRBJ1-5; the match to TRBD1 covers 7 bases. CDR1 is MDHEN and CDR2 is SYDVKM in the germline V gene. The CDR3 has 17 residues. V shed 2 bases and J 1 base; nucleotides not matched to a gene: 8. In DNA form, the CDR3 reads TGTGCCAGCAGTTTAGCCGCAGGGGGGAGGAGCAATCAGCCCCAGCATTTT. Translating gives CASSLAAGGRSNQPQHF.

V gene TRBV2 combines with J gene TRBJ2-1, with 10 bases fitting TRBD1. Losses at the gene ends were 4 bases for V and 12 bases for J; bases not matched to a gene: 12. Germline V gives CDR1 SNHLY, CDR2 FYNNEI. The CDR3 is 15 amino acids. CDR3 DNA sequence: TGTGCCAGCAGTGCAAGACAGGGGGCCTCCACGGGGCAGTTCTTC. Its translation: CASSARQGASTGQFF.

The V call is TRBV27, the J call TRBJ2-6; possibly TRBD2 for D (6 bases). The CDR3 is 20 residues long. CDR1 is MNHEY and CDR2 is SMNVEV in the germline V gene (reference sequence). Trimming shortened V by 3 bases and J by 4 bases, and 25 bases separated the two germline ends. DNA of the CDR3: TGTGCCAGCAGTTTTTGGCTGAATAGCGGAGCGGCGGGAGGGGCCAACGTCCTGACTTTC. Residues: CASSFWLNSGAAGGANVLTF.

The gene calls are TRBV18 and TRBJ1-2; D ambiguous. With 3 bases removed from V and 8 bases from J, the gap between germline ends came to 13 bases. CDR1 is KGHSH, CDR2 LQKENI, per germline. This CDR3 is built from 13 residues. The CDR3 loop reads CASSPAMEGGYTF. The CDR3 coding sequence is TGTGCCAGCTCACCCGCTATGGAGGGAGGCTACACCTTC.

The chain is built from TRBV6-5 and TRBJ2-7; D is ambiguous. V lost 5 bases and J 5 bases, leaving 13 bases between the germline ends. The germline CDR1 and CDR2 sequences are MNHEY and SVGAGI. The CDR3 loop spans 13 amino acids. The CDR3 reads CASSPTEVHEQYF. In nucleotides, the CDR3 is TGTGCCAGCAGTCCGACCGAGGTCCACGAGCAGTACTTC.

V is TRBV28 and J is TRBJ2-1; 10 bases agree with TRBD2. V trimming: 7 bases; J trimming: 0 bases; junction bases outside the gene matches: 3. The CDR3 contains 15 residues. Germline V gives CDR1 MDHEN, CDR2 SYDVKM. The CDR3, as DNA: TGTGCCAGCAACCCTAGCGGGAGCTCCTACAATGAGCAGTTCTTC. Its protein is CASNPSGSSYNEQFF.

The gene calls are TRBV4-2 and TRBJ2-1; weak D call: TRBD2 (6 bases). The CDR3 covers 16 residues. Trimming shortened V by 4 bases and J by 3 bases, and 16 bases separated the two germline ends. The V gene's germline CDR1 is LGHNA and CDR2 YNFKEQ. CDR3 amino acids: CASSRNRDSYYNEQFF. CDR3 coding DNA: TGTGCCAGCAGCCGGAACCGGGACTCCTACTACAATGAGCAGTTCTTC.

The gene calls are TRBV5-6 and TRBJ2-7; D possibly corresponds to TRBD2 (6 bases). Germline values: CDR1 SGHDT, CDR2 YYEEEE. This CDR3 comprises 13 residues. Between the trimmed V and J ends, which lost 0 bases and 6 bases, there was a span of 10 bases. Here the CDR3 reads CASSLARRGEQYF. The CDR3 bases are TGTGCCAGCAGCTTGGCCCGGAGGGGCGAGCAGTACTTC.

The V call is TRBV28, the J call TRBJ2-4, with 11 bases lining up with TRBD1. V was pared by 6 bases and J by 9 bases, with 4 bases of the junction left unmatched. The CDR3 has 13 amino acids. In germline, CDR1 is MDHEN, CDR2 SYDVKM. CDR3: CASRWDRGVIQYF. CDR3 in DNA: TGTGCCAGCAGGTGGGACAGGGGGGTCATTCAGTACTTC.